This record covers a single T cell receptor beta chain. Its antigen is unidentified. Per the germline V gene, CDR1 is SGHRS and CDR2 is YFSETQ. This CDR3 comprises 15 residues. The V gene lost 2 bases and the J gene lost 2 bases, with 13 bases spanning the gap. This sample is part of a study of T cell responses to AZD1222 COVID-19 vaccine. Study conclusions and caveats: The sample set comprised mostly white British donors with more females, and clonal diversity was possibly underestimated.

Assay used: immunoSEQ multiplex PCR; TCRdb lists only in-frame clones, some missing. The data show 200,000 or so clones, with 94% seen just once and 7.5% to 10% held by the top ten. This chain connects TRBV5-1 to TRBJ2-5; D not certain. The input for sequencing was peripheral blood, taken on day 0 of AZD1222 vaccination. This receptor was taken from an adult in good health. The CDR3 protein is CASSFSGSWQETQYF. CDR3 bases: TGCGCCAGCAGCTTCAGTGGTAGTTGGCAAGAGACCCAGTACTTC.